The 18 T cell receptor beta chains given below trace back to one sample, sequenced in a study of blood T cell repertoires in COVID-19. Profiling relied on immunoSEQ multiplex PCR, and the TCRdb table lists in-frame clones only, not all of them. The sample holds 59,000 or so clones, roughly 91% seen once. The sequenced material came from peripheral blood. The receptors were sampled from a human donor in a cohort sampled during active COVID-19.

This rearrangement joins TRBV6-2 or TRBV6-3 to TRBJ2-2; D call uncertain. The germline CDR1 and CDR2 sequences are MNHEY and SVGEGT. This CDR3 contains 16 residues. Trimming cost V 0 bases and J 6 bases, with 14 bases left between them. The DNA for the CDR3 is TGTGCCAGCAGTTACTCGACGGCGGCGCCACCCGGGGAGCTGTTTTTT. Translated: CASSYSTAAPPGELFF.

This rearrangement joins TRBV19 to TRBJ2-6, with D hard to call. This CDR3 spans 14 amino acids. Germline V gene data show CDR1 as LNHDA and CDR2 as SQIVND (reference sequence). V was clipped by 8 bases and J by 0 bases, with 8 bases between them. The CDR3 reads CASAAFSGANVLTF. The CDR3 coding sequence is TGTGCCAGTGCAGCGTTCTCTGGGGCCAACGTCCTGACTTTC.

The genes are TRBV4-2 and TRBJ2-5; D is perhaps TRBD1 (7 bases). CDR3 length: 21 residues. Trimming shortened V by 1 base and J by 0 bases, and 27 bases separated the two germline ends. Per germline, CDR1 LGHNA and CDR2 YNFKEQ. The CDR3 region is CASSQVLGQGGEVRYQETQYF. For the CDR3, the DNA is TGTGCCAGCAGCCAAGTGTTAGGGCAGGGGGGAGAGGTTAGGTACCAAGAGACCCAGTACTTC.

The V gene is TRBV11-3, the J gene TRBJ2-7; 9 bases are shared with TRBD1. Looked up from germline, CDR1 is SGHNT and CDR2 is YENEEA. This CDR3 has 16 residues. Trimming at V came to 0 bases and at J to 4 bases, leaving 7 bases not matched to a gene. The CDR3 loop is CASSLDPGTGPYEQYF. In DNA, the CDR3 is TGTGCCAGCAGCTTAGATCCCGGGACAGGGCCTTACGAGCAGTACTTC. The variable domain in full, completed from reference TRBV11-3 and TRBJ2-7, reads EAGVVQSPRYKIIEKKQPVAFWCNPISGHNTLYWYLQNLGQGPELLIRYENEEAVDDSQLPKDRFSAERLKGVDSTLKIQPAELGDSAVYLCASSLDPGTGPYEQYFGPGTRLTVT.

The rearrangement links TRBV20-1 to TRBJ2-5, with TRBD2 matching over 11 bases. This CDR3 contains 13 residues. Germline V lookup: CDR1 DFQATT, CDR2 SNEGSKA (reference sequence). With 3 bases clipped from V and 6 bases from J, the junction kept 3 bases outside the gene matches. CDR3 nucleotide sequence: TGCAGTGCTAGTGCTAGCGGGAGGCAGACCCAGTACTTC. Amino acid sequence: CSASASGRQTQYF.

The rearrangement joins TRBV21-1 to TRBJ2-1; TRBD2, as called in the table, went unchecked against the DNA. TRBV21-1 is described as a pseudogene. The CDR3 spans 15 residues. This chain's CDR3 is CASSNRLVGNNEQFF. CDR3 bases: TGTGCCAGCAGCAATCGACTAGTCGGTAACAATGAGCAGTTCTTC.

The chain employs TRBV6-2 or TRBV6-3 and TRBJ1-2, with 7 bases identical to TRBD1. Germline-derived CDR1 and CDR2 are MNHEY and SVGEGT. The CDR3 loop spans 15 amino acids. Unmatched junction bases numbered 9, after V lost 4 bases and J lost 4 bases. The CDR3 DNA follows: TGTGCCAGCAGTTTGGGACAGACTTACCTCTATGGCTACACCTTC. Protein product: CASSLGQTYLYGYTF.

In its sample, this clone was seen once. The V call is TRBV7-8, the J call TRBJ2-1; D is ambiguous. This CDR3 region has 14 residues. The germline V gene has CDR1 SGHVS and CDR2 FQNEAQ. Trimming took off 5 bases at V and 3 bases at J, with 11 bases between the two ends. In DNA form, the CDR3 reads TGTGCCAGCAGCCCGTACGGTATCTACAATGAGCAGTTCTTC. This translates into CASSPYGIYNEQFF.

The V and J genes are TRBV4-3 and TRBJ2-7; TRBD2 is a possible D gene (6 bases). The CDR3 is made up of 15 amino acids. V lost 1 base and J 7 bases, leaving 17 bases between the germline ends. The germline V gene encodes CDR1 LGHNA and CDR2 YSLEER. Here the CDR3 reads CASSQAGTLNGEQYF. The CDR3 DNA is TGCGCCAGCAGCCAAGCCGGGACTCTAAACGGTGAGCAGTACTTC.

The chain has TRBV5-1 and TRBJ2-5; D possibly corresponds to TRBD2 (5 bases). Trimming shortened V by 0 bases and J by 5 bases, and 14 bases separated the two germline ends. CDR1 is SGHRS, CDR2 YFSETQ, per germline. The CDR3 totals 15 residues. CDR3 DNA: TGCGCCAGCAGCTTGGCAGTGCGGGTGCGGGAGACCCAGTACTTC. This gives the protein CASSLAVRVRETQYF.

The gene calls are TRBV5-1 and TRBJ2-7, with TRBD1 identical over 7 bases. The CDR3 length is 13 residues. Germline V CDR1 and CDR2: SGHRS, YFSETQ. Trimming cost V 4 bases and J 6 bases; bases outside gene matches: 7. CDR3 DNA sequence: TGCGCCAGCAGCGTTCAAGGGGGCTCCGAGCAGTACTTC. Its protein product is CASSVQGGSEQYF.

This clone was seen only a few times. The chain has TRBV28 and TRBJ2-2; 10 bases align to TRBD2. CDR3 length: 15 amino acids. CDR1 and CDR2 (germline): MDHEN, SYDVKM. J was trimmed by 7 bases and V by 7 bases; bases with no gene match: 9. CDR3 in amino acids: CASIGTSGMGGELFF. The CDR3 DNA reads TGTGCCAGCATAGGAACTAGCGGGATGGGCGGGGAGCTGTTTTTT.

The J gene is TRBJ1-2, the V gene TRBV7-9, with a weak D call TRBD1 (5 bases). This CDR3 spans 15 amino acids. CDR1 SEHNR and CDR2 FQNEAQ come from the germline V gene (reference sequence). Trimming removed 5 bases at V and 8 bases at J, with 21 bases between. DNA of the CDR3: TGTGCCAGCAGCCTAGATTGGGGGGTACTTGGAGGCTACACCTTC. This sequence encodes CASSLDWGVLGGYTF.

About this clone itself: The junction and the germline gene differ at one end; a read error may be behind it. The chain joins TRBV2 to TRBJ2-7, with 10 bases aligning to TRBD2. Germline V CDR1 and CDR2: SNHLY, FYNNEI. The CDR3 has 12 amino acids. In DNA form, the CDR3 reads TGTGCCAGCAAAGGGTTAGCGGGAGGTATGCACTTC. It specifies CASKGLAGGMHF.

The chain employs TRBV6-1 and TRBJ1-1, with D possibly being TRBD1 (6 bases). Trimming cost V 2 bases and J 4 bases, with 11 bases left between them. The CDR3 length is 14 residues. Germline CDR1 is MNHNS and CDR2 is SASEGT. The CDR3 here is CASSEMRGGTEAFF. CDR3 sequence (DNA): TGTGCCAGCAGTGAAATGAGGGGGGGCACTGAAGCTTTCTTT.

The V gene is TRBV5-8, the J gene TRBJ2-5, with D possibly matching TRBD2 (6 bases). V lost 3 bases to trimming and J lost 4 bases, with 16 bases between them. Germline V gene data show CDR1 as SGHTS and CDR2 as YDEGEE. The CDR3 sequence is 15 residues long. The CDR3 loop reads CASSSGTLGGETQYF. For the CDR3, the DNA is TGTGCCAGCAGCTCCGGGACCCTGGGGGGAGAGACCCAGTACTTC.

The chain carries TRBV2 and TRBJ2-5; maybe TRBD2 (6 bases). From germline, CDR1 is SNHLY and CDR2 FYNNEI. The CDR3 runs 15 residues. V shed 2 bases and J shed 5 bases, with 15 bases lying between them. The CDR3 is CASSETPGLGETQYF. CDR3 in DNA: TGTGCCAGCAGTGAAACTCCGGGACTGGGTGAGACCCAGTACTTC.

The gene calls are TRBV28 and TRBJ2-1; no reliable D call. The germline V and J ends were trimmed by 6 bases and 7 bases, with 7 bases remaining between them. This CDR3 has 11 residues. Germline V gene sequence: CDR1 MDHEN, CDR2 SYDVKM. The CDR3 region has the DNA TGTGCCAGCAGGGCCTGGAATGAGCAGTTCTTC. This codes for CASRAWNEQFF.